This TCR beta chain derives from a study of blood T cell repertoires in COVID-19. CDR1 and CDR2 from the germline V gene are LNHNV and YYDKDF (reference sequence). This CDR3 has 13 residues. Generated by immunoSEQ multiplex PCR, the TCRdb table keeps only in-frame clones and is missing some. The table lists some 120,000 clones, 70% to 80% of them singletons. On this clone: One junction end disagrees with the germline gene, perhaps due to a read error.

This TCR came from a human donor in a cohort sampled during active COVID-19. The sequenced sample consisted of peripheral blood. This chain uses TRBV15 with TRBJ2-7, with 9 bases fitting TRBD1. The CDR3 protein is CATSRDGTGRPIF. Here the CDR3 DNA reads TGTGCCACCAGCAGAGACGGGACAGGGAGACCTATCTTC.